These 27 T cell receptor beta chains share one sample of origin, sequenced in a study of spatial heterogeneity in lung cancer. Time point of the sample: sample taken at primary tumor resection. From tumor, nontumor lung or frozen PBMC, whole RNA was taken unsorted for sequencing. TCRdb processed the 5' RACE reads anew with MiXCR; each CDR3 protein has one entry. Altogether approximately 21,000 distinct CDR3 sequences are present, 3.3% being singletons, with the ten largest covering 25% to 30%. This specimen consisted of PBMCs, obtained at surgery. These receptors came from a female donor with early-stage non-small cell lung cancer.

This clonotype was observed at least ten times. The rearrangement links TRBV6-5 to TRBJ2-7; D is unclear. The CDR3 is 13 residues long. The V gene's germline CDR1 is MNHEY and CDR2 SVGAGI. V lost 2 bases, J lost 1 base, and 6 bases lay in between. This chain's CDR3 is CASSYAESYEQYF. The CDR3 DNA reads TGTGCCAGCAGTTACGCCGAGTCCTACGAGCAGTACTTC.

In this sample, this clonotype turned up many times. The chain employs TRBV9 and TRBJ2-3; no definite D call. Germline CDR1 and CDR2: SGDLS and YYNGEE. V was clipped by 0 bases and J by 2 bases, with 10 bases between them. The CDR3 consists of 15 residues. DNA for the CDR3: TGTGCCAGCAGCGTAGGAAGCGAATCCACAGATACGCAGTATTTT. Translating gives CASSVGSESTDTQYF.

The table lists this clonotype with a few counts. This chain uses TRBV20-1 with TRBJ2-1; TRBD2 aligns across 12 bases. Trimming took 5 bases from V and 0 from J; bases not matched to a gene: 11. Germline V gene sequence: CDR1 DFQATT, CDR2 SNEGSKA (reference sequence). This CDR3 contains 18 residues. The DNA for the CDR3 is TGCAGTGCTCCCTCGGGACTAGCGGGCACAAGCTCCTACAATGAGCAGTTCTTC. Translating it yields CSAPSGLAGTSSYNEQFF.

The table lists this clonotype with many counts. The genes are TRBV12-3 or TRBV12-4 and TRBJ2-7, with D hard to call. The CDR3 spans 13 residues. V lost 3 bases and J 4 bases, leaving 10 bases between the germline ends. CDR3 in DNA: TGTGCCAGCAGTTTCGGACGGGCATACGAGCAGTACTTC. Translation: CASSFGRAYEQYF.

The chain uses TRBV3-1 and TRBJ2-5; D might be TRBD2 (6 bases). The ends were cut back, 4 bases at V and 2 bases at J, with 11 bases in the middle. The CDR3 contains 14 residues. CDR1 is LGHDT and CDR2 is YNNKEL in the germline V gene (reference sequence). The CDR3 DNA follows: TGTGCCAGCAGCCGGGCGGGGCTACAAGAGACCCAGTACTTC. This encodes CASSRAGLQETQYF.

This clonotype was seen ten or more times. The rearrangement uses TRBV4-1 and TRBJ2-1; 12 bases align to TRBD2. CDR3 size: 15 residues. In germline, CDR1 is MGHRA, CDR2 YSYEKL. The J segment lost 8 bases and the V segment lost 4 bases, leaving 6 bases of the junction unmatched. CDR3 nucleotides: TGCGCCAGCAGCCTTCTAGCGGGAGGGTCGGATGAGCAGTTCTTC. Protein: CASSLLAGGSDEQFF.

This clonotype has ten or more counts. V and J are TRBV6-5 and TRBJ2-3, with 10 nucleotides matching TRBD2. The V gene's germline CDR1 is MNHEY and CDR2 SVGAGI. The CDR3 sequence is 16 residues long. The ends lost 6 bases at V and 1 base at J; junction bases unmatched: 7. CDR3 loop: CASSQTGLAGTDTQYF. The CDR3 coding sequence is TGTGCCAGCAGCCAGACCGGACTAGCGGGCACAGATACGCAGTATTTT.

This clonotype has at least ten counts. The chain combines TRBV19 with TRBJ2-1; D ambiguous. The length of the CDR3 is 16 residues. V lost 3 bases to trimming and J lost 0 bases, with 12 bases between them. Germline assignment: CDR1 LNHDA and CDR2 SQIVND (reference sequence). CDR3 residues: CASSIDLLSSYNEQFF. Here the CDR3 DNA reads TGTGCCAGTAGTATCGACTTACTAAGCTCCTACAATGAGCAGTTCTTC.

This clonotype was counted many times. J is TRBJ2-3 and V is TRBV12-3 or TRBV12-4; possibly TRBD1 or TRBD2 for D (5 bases each). Trimming cost V 6 bases and J 3 bases, with 28 bases left between them. This CDR3 contains 19 residues. CDR3 coding DNA: TGTGCCAGCAGACAAGAGGGGTATAGCGTCCCTGTGGGGACAGATACGCAGTATTTT. Its translation: CASRQEGYSVPVGTDTQYF.

The table lists this clonotype with many counts. The gene calls are TRBV7-6 and TRBJ2-7; D might be TRBD2 (6 bases). Looked up from germline, CDR1 is SGHVS and CDR2 is FNYEAQ. This CDR3 is built from 14 residues. The V end was cut by 5 bases, the J end by 5 bases, with 16 bases between. The CDR3 loop reads CASSPSPGDHEQYF. In DNA form, the CDR3 reads TGTGCCAGCAGCCCCTCCCCGGGAGACCACGAGCAGTACTTC.

This clonotype has a count of ten or more. CDR3 in amino acids: CSARDLGLAGGRGNEQFF. In DNA, the CDR3 is TGCAGTGCTAGAGATCTCGGGCTAGCGGGAGGAAGAGGCAATGAGCAGTTCTTC. The chain carries TRBV20-1 and TRBJ2-1; TRBD2 matches at 11 bases. CDR1 DFQATT and CDR2 SNEGSKA come from the germline V gene (reference sequence). The CDR3 runs to 18 residues. Unmatched junction bases numbered 13, after V lost 0 bases and J lost 6 bases.

This clonotype was detected ten times or more. The chain has TRBV27 and TRBJ1-1; D unresolved. Trimming pared 0 bases from V and 2 bases from J, leaving 4 bases between. CDR1 is MNHEY and CDR2 is SMNVEV in the germline V gene (reference sequence). The CDR3 length is 13 residues. This CDR3 reads CASSLSPNTEAFF. Here the CDR3 DNA reads TGTGCCAGCAGTTTATCACCTAACACTGAAGCTTTCTTT.

In its sample, this clonotype was seen many times. The chain recombines TRBV12-3 or TRBV12-4 with TRBJ2-1; TRBD2 is a possible D gene (5 bases). The CDR3 is made up of 15 amino acids. V was shortened by 6 bases and J by 3 bases, with 15 bases between the two germline ends. CDR3 DNA: TGTGCCAGCAGGAGGGATAGGGCAAACTACAATGAGCAGTTCTTC. It translates to CASRRDRANYNEQFF.

This clonotype was detected many times. This chain uses TRBV27 with TRBJ2-4; possibly TRBD2 for D (5 bases). V was shortened by 4 bases and J by 3 bases, with 13 bases between the two germline ends. Germline V CDR1 and CDR2: MNHEY, SMNVEV (reference sequence). CDR3 size: 15 residues. The CDR3 protein is CASSYRGRDKNIQYF. The CDR3 DNA sequence: TGTGCCAGCAGTTACCGAGGCCGGGACAAAAACATTCAGTACTTC.

In this sample, this clonotype turned up many times. This chain links TRBV7-8 with TRBJ1-1; 7 bases line up with TRBD1. The length of the CDR3 is 12 residues. Germline V CDR1 and CDR2: SGHVS, FQNEAQ. V lost 2 bases and J lost 8; bases outside the gene matches: 2. The DNA for the CDR3 is TGTGCCAGCAGCTTACTGGACAGGGAAGCTTTCTTT. Protein sequence: CASSLLDREAFF.

This clonotype occurred many times. The genes are TRBV7-9 and TRBJ2-7; no clear D. This CDR3 has 13 residues. Germline CDR1 is SEHNR and CDR2 is FQNEAQ (reference sequence). The V and J ends lost 5 bases and 3 bases respectively, with 11 bases between them. CDR3 sequence (DNA): TGTGCCAGCAGCCCCCCAGGAGACTACGAGCAGTACTTC. This gives the protein CASSPPGDYEQYF.

The sample holds many counts of this clonotype. CDR3 sequence (DNA): TGCAGTGCCCCATCACTAGAGAGCTCCTACAATGAGCAGTTCTTC. Its translation is CSAPSLESSYNEQFF. V gene TRBV20-1 combines with J gene TRBJ2-1; possible D gene TRBD2, 5 bases. Germline V gives CDR1 DFQATT, CDR2 SNEGSKA (reference sequence). V gave up 6 bases and J gave up 0 bases, with 15 bases separating them. The CDR3 has 15 amino acids.

This clonotype was picked up a small number of times. This chain uses TRBV7-6 with TRBJ2-1; possibly TRBD2 for D (5 bases). The length of the CDR3 is 15 residues. The germline V gene encodes CDR1 SGHVS and CDR2 FNYEAQ. Trimming took off 6 bases at V and 0 bases at J, with 12 bases between the two ends. The CDR3 spells CASRVSANSYNEQFF. The CDR3 bases are TGTGCCAGCAGGGTTAGCGCCAACTCCTACAATGAGCAGTTCTTC. Looking up the rest from reference TRBV7-6 and TRBJ2-1 gives the full variable domain: GAGVSQSPRYKVTKRGQDVALRCDPISGHVSLYWYRQALGQGPEFLTYFNYEAQQDKSGLPNDRFSAERPEGSISTLTIQRTEQRDSAMYRCASRVSANSYNEQFFGPGTRLTVL.

Only a few counts were recorded for this clonotype. It may be a read error: a sequence one base away is much more abundant. The chain recombines TRBV7-8 with TRBJ2-5, with a tentative D call TRBD1 (6 bases). The germline V gene has CDR1 SGHVS and CDR2 FQNEAQ. This CDR3 is 15 amino acids long. CDR3 DNA: TGTGCCAGCACCCTCGTCCGGGTTCCGGTGGGGGCCCAGGACTTC. Its translation: CASTLVRVPVGAQDF.

This clonotype was picked up many times. The V and J genes are TRBV20-1 and TRBJ2-2, with 7 bases lining up with TRBD1. Germline V gives CDR1 DFQATT, CDR2 SNEGSKA (reference sequence). The CDR3 consists of 12 residues. Here the CDR3 DNA reads TGCAGGGTACAGGGGCGGACCGGGGAGCTGTTTTTT. This codes for CRVQGRTGELFF.

This clonotype was found many times. The chain recombines TRBV30 with TRBJ2-7, with 8 bases lining up with TRBD2. This CDR3 comprises 11 residues. Unmatched junction bases numbered 6, after V lost 7 bases and J lost 7 bases. CDR1 and CDR2 (germline): GTSNPN, SVGIG (reference sequence). The CDR3 loop is CAYRLALEQYF. The CDR3 DNA is TGTGCCTACAGACTAGCGCTTGAGCAGTACTTC.

This chain links TRBV6-5 with TRBJ1-2, with TRBD1 matching 10 bases. Looked up from germline, CDR1 is MNHEY and CDR2 is SVGAGI. V shed 4 bases and J 5 bases; nucleotides not matched to a gene: 7. This CDR3 spans 15 amino acids. Here the CDR3 DNA reads TGTGCCAGCAGTTTTTCGACAGGGGGCGAGTATGGCTACACCTTC. Protein: CASSFSTGGEYGYTF.

The chain couples TRBV5-1 to TRBJ2-2; TRBD2 agrees at 10 bases. This CDR3 is 17 amino acids long. V gave up 0 bases and J gave up 2 bases; unmatched junction bases: 4. Germline assignment: CDR1 SGHRS and CDR2 YFSETQ. The CDR3 DNA reads as TGCGCCAGCAGCTTGGCGGCTAGCGGGAGTAACACCGGGGAGCTGTTTTTT. It specifies CASSLAASGSNTGELFF.

Many counts were recorded for this clonotype. V and J are TRBV2 and TRBJ2-1; no definite D call. V lost 4 bases and J lost 0, with 4 bases in between. CDR1 SNHLY and CDR2 FYNNEI come from the germline V gene. The CDR3 runs 13 residues. The CDR3 sequence is CASSVGSYNEQFF. As DNA, the CDR3 is TGTGCCAGCAGTGTCGGCTCCTACAATGAGCAGTTCTTC.

This clonotype has at least ten counts. The chain recombines TRBV20-1 with TRBJ2-7; 8 bases match TRBD1. Germline CDR1 is DFQATT and CDR2 is SNEGSKA (reference sequence). The CDR3 sequence is 13 residues long. With 3 bases clipped from V and 9 bases from J, the junction kept 10 bases outside the gene matches. The CDR3, as DNA: TGCAGTGCTAGTGGCAGGGGGCGAAACCTGCAGTACTTC. Translation gives CSASGRGRNLQYF.

There are many counts of this clonotype. This chain joins TRBV2 and TRBJ2-5; 10 bases align to TRBD2. The CDR3 loop spans 15 amino acids. Per the germline V gene, CDR1 is SNHLY and CDR2 is FYNNEI. The ends lost 8 bases at V and 5 bases at J; junction bases unmatched: 11. CDR3 DNA sequence: TGTGCCAGCTCCGGAACTAGCGGGGCCAGGGAGACCCAGTACTTC. Translation gives CASSGTSGARETQYF.

In this sample, this clonotype turned up many times. V and J are TRBV7-9 and TRBJ2-3, with D maybe TRBD2 (5 bases). Per germline, CDR1 SEHNR and CDR2 FQNEAQ (reference sequence). This CDR3 has 13 residues. Trimming pared 5 bases from V and 4 bases from J, leaving 10 bases between. The CDR3 region is CASSPARADTQYF. The CDR3 DNA sequence: TGTGCCAGCAGCCCAGCGCGGGCAGATACGCAGTATTTT.